Listed below are T cell receptor beta chains from one sample, sequenced in a study of cytotoxic CD8 clonotypes in ibrutinib-treated CLL. TCRdb's table, derived via immunoSEQ multiplex PCR, lists solely in-frame clones and lacks some. The table records about 300,000 clones, roughly three quarters of them present only once. The sequences come from PBMCs, collected at disease progression, from a patient treated with ibrutinib. These receptors were taken from a human donor with chronic lymphocytic leukemia. Each CDR3 is given with its conserved first and last residue. Not every row has a clone size; where given, it reads once, few, many or a size class.

abundance: -
v_gene: TRBV19
j_gene: TRBJ2-3
CDR3aa: CASSIPRTTDTQYF

abundance: -
v_gene: TRBV6-5
j_gene: TRBJ2-2
CDR3aa: CASSLRTGVNTGELFF

abundance: -
v_gene: TRBV4-3
j_gene: TRBJ2-2
CDR3aa: CASSPSGFGELFF

abundance: -
v_gene: TRBV5-1
j_gene: TRBJ1-1
CDR3aa: CASSPTANTEAFF

abundance: -
v_gene: TRBV4-1
j_gene: TRBJ2-7
CDR3aa: CASSQVQGSSYEQYF

abundance: -
v_gene: TRBV7-2
j_gene: TRBJ1-1
CDR3aa: CASSLLGTNTEAFF

abundance: -
v_gene: TRBV7-9
j_gene: TRBJ1-2
CDR3aa: CASSLTGEGGYTF

abundance: -
v_gene: TRBV9
j_gene: TRBJ2-1
CDR3aa: CASSVGGASSHEQFF

abundance: -
v_gene: TRBV1
j_gene: TRBJ1-1
CDR3aa: CTRTQEGMNTEAFF

abundance: -
v_gene: TRBV15
j_gene: TRBJ2-6
CDR3aa: CATSRLPWGAGANVLTF

abundance: few
v_gene: TRBV19
j_gene: TRBJ2-7
CDR3aa: CASSIARDGGLEQYF

abundance: -
v_gene: TRBV5-5
j_gene: TRBJ1-5
CDR3aa: CASSWGPGQPQHF

abundance: -
v_gene: TRBV25-1
j_gene: TRBJ2-7
CDR3aa: CASSATGYEQYF

abundance: -
v_gene: TRBV29-1
j_gene: TRBJ2-5
CDR3aa: CSVDRDRDQETQYF

abundance: -
v_gene: TRBV7-2
j_gene: TRBJ2-2
CDR3aa: CASSFDGELFF

abundance: -
v_gene: TRBV6-4
j_gene: TRBJ2-2
CDR3aa: CASKNRVNTGELFF

abundance: -
v_gene: TRBV12-5
j_gene: TRBJ1-3
CDR3aa: CASVRGQAPIYF

abundance: -
v_gene: TRBV28
j_gene: TRBJ2-5
CDR3aa: CASSSQTSYWETQYF

abundance: -
v_gene: TRBV5-6
j_gene: TRBJ2-3
CDR3aa: CASSPKFGSKDTQYF

abundance: -
v_gene: TRBV29-1
j_gene: -
CDR3aa: CSARLKLGDTPYEQYF

abundance: -
v_gene: TRBV5-1
j_gene: TRBJ2-3
CDR3aa: CASSSGQGKGYF

abundance: -
v_gene: TRBV27
j_gene: TRBJ2-4
CDR3aa: CASSLTGLAKNIQYF

abundance: -
v_gene: TRBV10-3
j_gene: TRBJ2-2
CDR3aa: CAITHRPGDGELFF

abundance: -
v_gene: TRBV18
j_gene: TRBJ2-7
CDR3aa: CASSPRDILADEQYF

abundance: -
v_gene: TRBV29-1
j_gene: TRBJ2-5
CDR3aa: CSVEQSQETQYF

abundance: few
v_gene: TRBV2
j_gene: TRBJ2-4
CDR3aa: CASRQHGPLVQYF

abundance: -
v_gene: TRBV9
j_gene: TRBJ2-2
CDR3aa: CASTPGAGDTGELFF